This T cell receptor (beta chain) stems from a study of CD8 T cells in ankylosing spondylitis. Broader study findings: Prior work had noted some motif variants in reactive arthritis blood and synovial fluid. There was reportedly significant enrichment of clones that were disease-linked in matched ankylosing spondylitis synovial fluid. What appeared characteristic of ankylosing spondylitis blood was a TCR beta motif of 7 or 8 highly homologous variants. Clones linked to disease, bearing a CD8+ phenotype, were relatively rare in peripheral blood.

Looked up from germline, CDR1 is MGHRA and CDR2 is YSYEKL. The CDR3 extends over 14 amino acids. V was cut by 5 bases and J by 3 bases, with 14 bases left in between. This clonotype came up a few times. Its antigen remains unidentified. In making TCR beta libraries, quantitative 5'-RACE with molecular barcodes was used. TCRdb ran MiXCR on the 5' RACE reads and lists one entry per CDR3 protein. This repertoire shows fewer than 400,000 distinct CDR3 sequences, approximately 8% found once; its top ten account for roughly 15%. The TCR comes from a male donor with ankylosing spondylitis. The chain combines TRBV4-1 with TRBJ2-7; TRBD1 is a possible D gene (6 bases). Sequencing was done on a sample of blood, either unsorted or a sorted T cell fraction (not recorded which). CDR3 amino acids: CASSSRDIHYEQYF. The CDR3 region has the DNA TGCGCCAGCAGCAGCCGGGACATCCACTACGAGCAGTACTTC.